This T cell receptor beta chain was identified during a study of CD8 T cells in Susac syndrome. The study, taken as a whole, reports: It was acknowledged in the study that its TCR sequencing and HLA analysis involved a relatively small number of individuals.

With random hexamers, roughly 0.45 to 1 ug RNA was reverse transcribed. Each CDR3 protein gets one entry after TCRdb re-called the immunoSEQ multiplex PCR reads with MiXCR. The sample yields about 120,000 distinct CDR3 sequences, roughly 94% seen once. This CDR3 spans 13 amino acids. The germline V and J ends were trimmed by 3 bases and 6 bases, with 14 bases remaining between them. Germline CDR1 reads DFQATT; CDR2 reads SNEGSKA (reference sequence). Concerning this clonotype: Its target is unknown.

The genes are TRBV20-1 and TRBJ1-2, with D perhaps matching TRBD1 (5 bases). The receptor comes from a human donor with Susac syndrome. The sample taken for sequencing was CD8+ T cells from PBMCs. For the CDR3, the DNA is TGCAGTGCTAGTCGGGGGGAGGCAGATGGCTACACCTTC. Its translation is CSASRGEADGYTF.